The clone carrying this TCR beta chain was seen ten or more times. Its target is unknown. Every bit of the isolated RNA underwent reverse transcription, so sequencing read expressed TCRB transcripts. Method: immunoSEQ multiplex PCR; TCRdb's copy keeps in-frame clones and lacks some. The repertoire consists of 150,000 to 190,000 clones, with 8.1% occurring once and the leading ten covering 0.65%. It was via CD45RO/CCR7/CD25/CD127/CD95/CD27 that CD4+ naive, central memory, regulatory and stem cell-like memory cells were sorted. These data are taken from a study of beta chain features in type 1 diabetes. For the study at large: In all, about 110 million sorted cells from all samples were analyzed.

The CDR3 is 14 residues long. Germline assignment: CDR1 SGHTA and CDR2 FQGTGA. Germline trimming cut 5 bases from V and 3 bases from J; bases unmatched to any gene: 5. General observations from the study: Significant though moderate, a shortening of TCRB CDR3s appeared in all four CD4+ subsets of Type 1 diabetes patients.

The sample taken for sequencing was central memory CD4+ T cells from blood. The chain joins TRBV7-3 to TRBJ1-1; the match to TRBD1 covers 8 bases. The TCR sequence derives from a man aged 18-30 years in good health. The CDR3 protein is CASSRTGRDTEAFF. DNA for the CDR3: TGTGCCAGCAGCCGGACAGGGCGGGACACTGAAGCTTTCTTT.